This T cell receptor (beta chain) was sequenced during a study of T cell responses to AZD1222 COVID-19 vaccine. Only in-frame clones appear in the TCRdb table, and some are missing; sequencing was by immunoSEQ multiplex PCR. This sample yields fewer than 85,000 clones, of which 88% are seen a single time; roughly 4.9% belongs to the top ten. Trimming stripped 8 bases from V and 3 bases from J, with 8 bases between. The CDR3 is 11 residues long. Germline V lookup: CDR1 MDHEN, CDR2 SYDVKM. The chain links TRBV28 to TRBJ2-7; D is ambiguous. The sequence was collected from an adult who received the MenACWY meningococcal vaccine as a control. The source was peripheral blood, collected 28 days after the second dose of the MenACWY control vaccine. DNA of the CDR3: TGTGCCAGCGGCTGGGACTACGAGCAGTACTTC. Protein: CASGWDYEQYF.